The next 25 T cell receptor beta chains were all read from a single sample in a study of metastatic and nonmetastatic thyroid tumors. No patient had received any treatment before thyroid surgery. TCRdb reanalyzed the PCR reads with MiXCR. The sample contains 34,000 or so clones, 35% of which appear only once. The sample taken for sequencing was tumor tissue. The receptors were sampled from a female donor with papillary thyroid cancer or a benign thyroid nodule (not recorded which). Some clones in this sample may be carry-over from other donors' samples.

This sequence joins TRBV5-1 and TRBJ1-2, with D uncertain. The V end lost 4 bases, the J end lost 5 bases, and 6 bases lay between the germline ends. CDR1 and CDR2 from the germline V gene are SGHRS and YFSETQ. The CDR3 contains 11 residues. In DNA form, the CDR3 reads TGCGCCAGCAGCCCGGGATATGGCTACACCTTC. Translated: CASSPGYGYTF.

In this sample, this clone turned up a few times. V is TRBV6-2 or TRBV6-3 and J is TRBJ2-7; D unclear. V was clipped by 3 bases and J by 3 bases, with 9 bases between them. Germline CDR1 is MNHEY and CDR2 is SVGEGT. The CDR3 length is 13 residues. The CDR3 is CASSYTENYEQYF. The CDR3 nucleotides are TGTGCCAGCAGTTATACGGAGAACTACGAGCAGTACTTC.

This clone was found a few times. The V and J genes are TRBV6-6 and TRBJ1-2, with TRBD1 matching over 9 bases. The CDR3 sequence is 13 residues long. The trim removed 2 bases at V and 7 bases at J, leaving 2 bases unmatched. Germline assignment: CDR1 MNHNY and CDR2 SVGAGI (reference sequence). The chain's CDR3 is CASSYTGGSGYTF. CDR3 coding DNA: TGTGCCAGCAGTTACACAGGGGGCTCTGGCTACACCTTC.

The rearrangement joins TRBV5-1 to TRBJ2-1; D perhaps matches TRBD1 (6 bases). The germline CDR1 and CDR2 sequences are SGHRS and YFSETQ. The CDR3 is 13 amino acids. Trimming stripped 3 bases from V and 8 bases from J, with 12 bases between. CDR3 amino acids: CASSSQGRDEQFF. CDR3 sequence (DNA): TGCGCCAGCAGCTCACAGGGTAGGGATGAGCAGTTCTTC.

For this clone: This may stem from a read error, because a much larger clone lies one nucleotide away. Other DNA sequences in this specimen translate into the identical CDR3. The chain carries TRBV9 and TRBJ1-2; possible D gene TRBD1, 6 bases. Germline CDR1 reads SGDLS; CDR2 reads YYNGEE. CDR3 length equals 16 residues. The CDR3: CASSVGQDRGYYGYTF. The CDR3, as DNA: TGTGCTAGCAGCGTAGGTCAGGACAGAGGCTACTATGGCTACACCTTC.

The rearrangement uses TRBV11-2 and TRBJ2-3; 11 bases align to TRBD2. Trimming took 2 bases from V and 8 from J; bases not matched to a gene: 6. CDR1 and CDR2 from the germline V gene are SGHAT and FQNNGV. The CDR3 length is 15 residues. The CDR3, as DNA: TGTGCCAGCAGCTTACGGACTAGCGGGTGGGGTACGCAGTATTTT. Encoded protein: CASSLRTSGWGTQYF.

The chain recombines TRBV4-2 with TRBJ2-1; 11 bases agree with TRBD2. The germline V gene encodes CDR1 LGHNA and CDR2 YNFKEQ. With 0 bases clipped from V and 9 bases from J, the junction kept 4 bases outside the gene matches. The CDR3 contains 15 residues. As DNA, the CDR3 is TGTGCCAGCAGCCAAGATAGCGGGGGGGCCGCTGAGCAGTTCTTC. The encoded protein is CASSQDSGGAAEQFF.

The chain is built from TRBV6-5 and TRBJ2-7; D might be TRBD1 (5 bases). V lost 4 bases and J 5 bases, leaving 9 bases between the germline ends. In germline, CDR1 is MNHEY, CDR2 SVGAGI. CDR3 length equals 12 residues. The CDR3 sequence is CASSSGFDEQYF. CDR3 bases: TGTGCCAGCAGTTCAGGGTTCGACGAGCAGTACTTC.

The chain has TRBV20-1 and TRBJ2-2; 9 bases line up with TRBD2. The ends lost 0 bases at V and 0 bases at J; junction bases unmatched: 5. The germline CDR1 and CDR2 sequences are DFQATT and SNEGSKA (reference sequence). This CDR3 comprises 17 residues. CDR3 DNA: TGCAGTGCTAGAGATTCTGCGGGGGGGGCGAACACCGGGGAGCTGTTTTTT. Protein sequence: CSARDSAGGANTGELFF.

This clone was counted only a few times. The chain has TRBV30 and TRBJ1-1; D is unclear. This CDR3 contains 10 residues. The germline gives CDR1 GTSNPN, CDR2 SVGIG (reference sequence). Trimming left V 5 bases short and J 11 bases short, with 12 bases between. This chain's CDR3 is CAWGPVGAFF. The CDR3 bases are TGTGCCTGGGGACCCGTCGGGGCTTTCTTT.

The J gene is TRBJ2-7, the V gene TRBV4-2, with D perhaps TRBD1 (6 bases). The length of the CDR3 is 14 residues. Germline V lookup: CDR1 LGHNA, CDR2 YNFKEQ. The germline V and J ends were trimmed by 0 bases and 2 bases, with 8 bases remaining between them. The CDR3 region has the DNA TGTGCCAGCAGCCAAGAGAACAGGGCCTACGAGCAGTACTTC. Translating gives CASSQENRAYEQYF.

This clone was counted between two and nine times. The chain combines TRBV6-1 with TRBJ1-6; D unclear. The germline V gene has CDR1 MNHNS and CDR2 SASEGT. The CDR3 is 14 amino acids. V was cut by 1 base and J by 10 bases, with 11 bases left in between. The CDR3 bases are TGTGCCAGCAGTGAAGAGAGAAGGAACTCACCCCTCCACTTT. Residues: CASSEERRNSPLHF.

V usage is TRBV19 and J usage is TRBJ2-3, with D perhaps TRBD2 (7 bases). Trimming removed 4 bases from V and 0 bases from J, with 14 bases in between. This CDR3 is 16 amino acids long. Per germline, CDR1 LNHDA and CDR2 SQIVND (reference sequence). The CDR3 region has the DNA TGTGCCAGTAGTAACCGGGGGGCCTTTAGCACAGATACGCAGTATTTT. Its translation: CASSNRGAFSTDTQYF.

This clone has just a few counts. This sample also contains other DNA sequences that code for the same CDR3. The chain uses TRBV6-1 and TRBJ1-1; TRBD1 might be the D (5 bases). The CDR3 has 15 residues. The germline gives CDR1 MNHNS, CDR2 SASEGT. Trimming shortened V by 4 bases and J by 4 bases, and 16 bases separated the two germline ends. The CDR3 nucleotides are TGTGCCAGCAGTGCGGGCACAGGAGCCAGCACTGAAGCTTTCTTT. Translation: CASSAGTGASTEAFF.

This clone was counted only a few times. The chain joins TRBV6-1 to TRBJ2-6, with a weak D call TRBD1 (5 bases). CDR3 length: 16 amino acids. V dropped 4 bases and J dropped 0 bases, with 10 bases sitting between them. CDR1 is MNHNS and CDR2 is SASEGT in the germline V gene. CDR3 coding DNA: TGTGCCAGCAGTGGGACATCCGGCTCTGGGGCCAACGTCCTGACTTTC. Protein sequence: CASSGTSGSGANVLTF.

This clone was seen a few times. The gene calls are TRBV28 and TRBJ2-7, with 7 bases aligning to TRBD2. The CDR3 is 15 amino acids. The junction had 12 bases not matched to a gene; V was cut back by 6 bases and J by 4 bases. Germline V lookup: CDR1 MDHEN, CDR2 SYDVKM. The CDR3 DNA sequence: TGTGCCAGCAGCCTCCCCGGCGGGAGAGGGTACGAGCAGTACTTC. Its protein is CASSLPGGRGYEQYF.

This clone was seen a few times. The rearrangement uses TRBV6-2 or TRBV6-3 and TRBJ1-5, with D perhaps matching TRBD1 (6 bases). Germline V gives CDR1 MNHEY, CDR2 SVGEGT. V lost 0 bases, J lost 2 bases, and 14 bases lay in between. This CDR3 contains 17 residues. The CDR3 region is CASSYSGGPGGNQPQHF. Written as DNA, the CDR3 is TGTGCCAGCAGTTACTCTGGGGGGCCAGGGGGCAATCAGCCCCAGCATTTT.

The rearrangement links TRBV27 to TRBJ2-3; 15 nucleotides agree with TRBD2. The trim removed 3 bases at V and 4 bases at J, leaving 5 bases unmatched. CDR3 size: 17 residues. The germline V gene encodes CDR1 MNHEY and CDR2 SMNVEV (reference sequence). CDR3 amino acids: CASSLTGLAGGPDTQYF. The CDR3 DNA follows: TGTGCCAGCAGTTTGACGGGACTAGCGGGAGGTCCAGATACGCAGTATTTT.

This clone was seen a handful of times. V and J are TRBV27 and TRBJ1-2, with 9 bases lining up with TRBD1. The junction had 18 bases not matched to a gene; V was cut back by 10 bases and J by 0 bases. Germline CDR1 MNHEY, CDR2 SMNVEV (reference sequence). This CDR3 region has 18 residues. The CDR3 DNA sequence: TGTGCCACCGCACTGGGACAGGGTCGAACCTTAGCTAACTATGGCTACACCTTC. Encoded protein: CATALGQGRTLANYGYTF.

The chain carries TRBV20-1 and TRBJ2-7; tentative D call: TRBD2 (7 bases). Per germline, CDR1 DFQATT and CDR2 SNEGSKA (reference sequence). Trimming cost V 0 bases and J 5 bases, with 14 bases left between them. There are 14 residues in the CDR3. The CDR3 DNA reads TGCAGTGCTAGAGATAGCGCGGGGGCCGACGAGCAGTACTTC. Its translation is CSARDSAGADEQYF.

This clone has more than one count but fewer than ten. CDR3: CASNFPGEQFF. In DNA, the CDR3 is TGTGCCAGCAACTTCCCTGGAGAGCAGTTCTTC. The chain joins TRBV7-2 to TRBJ2-1, with D unresolved. The germline CDR1 and CDR2 sequences are SGHTA and FQGNSA. Deletions cut 7 bases from V and 10 bases from J, with 11 bases between. The CDR3 is 11 residues long.

The chain carries TRBV10-3 and TRBJ2-7, with D possibly matching TRBD1 (5 bases). Trimming pared 6 bases from V and 3 bases from J, leaving 9 bases between. The CDR3 has 12 residues. Looked up from germline, CDR1 is ENHRY and CDR2 is SYGVKD. CDR3 nucleotides: TGTGCCATCAGACAGGACCTCTACGAGCAGTACTTC. Its translation: CAIRQDLYEQYF.

The chain combines TRBV6-1 with TRBJ1-1; no clear D. Trimming took 4 bases from V and 0 from J, leaving 15 bases between them. From germline, CDR1 is MNHNS and CDR2 SASEGT. This CDR3 has 16 amino acids. The CDR3 DNA reads as TGTGCCAGCAGTGTAGTAAGGGCCCCCATGAACACTGAAGCTTTCTTT. It specifies CASSVVRAPMNTEAFF.

V and J are TRBV7-9 and TRBJ2-1; the D is unclear. CDR1 and CDR2 from the germline V gene are SEHNR and FQNEAQ (reference sequence). V lost 5 bases and J 9 bases, leaving 11 bases between the germline ends. This CDR3 comprises 12 residues. CDR3 nucleotide sequence: TGTGCCAGCAGCCCCGTCGGTAGTGAGCAGTTCTTC. This sequence encodes CASSPVGSEQFF.

This clone showed up just a few times. At one end the junction does not follow the germline gene, possibly because of a read error. This same CDR3 is encoded by further DNA sequences in the sample. This chain connects TRBV6-2 or TRBV6-3 to TRBJ2-7; the D gene is possibly TRBD1 (6 bases). CDR3 size: 15 residues. Germline-derived CDR1 and CDR2 are MNHEY and SVGEGT. The CDR3 region is CASRYSGQRSYEQYF. The CDR3 DNA follows: TGTGCCAGCAGATACTCGGGACAACGAAGCTACGAGCAGTACTTC.